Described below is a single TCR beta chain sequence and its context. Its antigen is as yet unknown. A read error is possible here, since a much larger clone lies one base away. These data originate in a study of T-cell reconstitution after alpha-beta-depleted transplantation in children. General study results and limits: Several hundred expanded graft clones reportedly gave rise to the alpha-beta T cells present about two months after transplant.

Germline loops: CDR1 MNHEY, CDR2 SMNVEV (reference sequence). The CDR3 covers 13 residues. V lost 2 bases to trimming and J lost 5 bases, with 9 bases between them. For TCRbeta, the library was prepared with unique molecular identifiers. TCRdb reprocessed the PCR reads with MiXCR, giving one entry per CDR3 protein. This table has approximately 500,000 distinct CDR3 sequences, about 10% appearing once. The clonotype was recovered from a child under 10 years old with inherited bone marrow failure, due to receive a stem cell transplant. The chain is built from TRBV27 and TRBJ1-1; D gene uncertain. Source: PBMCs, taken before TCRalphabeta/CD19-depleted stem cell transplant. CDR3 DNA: TGTGCCAGCAGTTTAGCCCAGACGACTGAAGCTTTCTTT. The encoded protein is CASSLAQTTEAFF.